This is a list of T cell receptor beta chains from one sample in a study of T cells in Graves' hyperthyroidism and ophthalmopathy. TCRdb independently ran MiXCR on the multiplex PCR reads; one entry per CDR3 protein. The repertoire includes fewer than 550,000 distinct CDR3 sequences, approximately 25% of them detected once, and about 11% sits in the top ten. Sequences were obtained from blood. These receptors were taken from a woman in her twenties or thirties with Graves' ophthalmopathy. Each CDR3 is given with its conserved first and last residue. A D gene is named only where the DNA matches it firmly. Expanded clones are given a class, and other clones once, few, many or no size at all.

CDR3 protein: CASTKSVTGELFF; CDR3 DNA: TGTGCCAGCACAAAAAGCGTGACCGGGGAGCTGTTTTTT; D gene: .; V gene: TRBV27; clone size: .; J gene: TRBJ2-2
CDR3 protein: CAWRSPYLRDAGTEAFF; CDR3 DNA: TGTGCCTGGAGATCACCCTACCTCCGGGACGCTGGGACTGAAGCTTTCTTT; D gene: .; V gene: TRBV30; clone size: few; J gene: TRBJ1-1
CDR3 protein: CSAVREAWSNQPQHF; CDR3 DNA: TGCAGTGCTGTCAGGGAAGCGTGGAGCAATCAGCCCCAGCATTTT; D gene: .; V gene: TRBV20-1; clone size: many; J gene: TRBJ1-5
CDR3 protein: CSVGPVGYGYTF; CDR3 DNA: TGCAGCGTTGGGCCGGTCGGTTATGGCTACACCTTC; D gene: .; V gene: TRBV29-1; clone size: many; J gene: TRBJ1-2
CDR3 protein: CASSYPGQNNNQPQHF; CDR3 DNA: TGTGCCAGCAGTTACCCGGGACAGAATAACAATCAGCCCCAGCATTTT; D gene: TRBD1; V gene: TRBV12-3/TRBV12-4; clone size: .; J gene: TRBJ1-5
CDR3 protein: CASSYSEFTEAFF; CDR3 DNA: TGTGCCAGCAGTTACTCGGAATTCACTGAAGCTTTCTTT; D gene: .; V gene: TRBV6-2/TRBV6-3; clone size: many; J gene: TRBJ1-1
CDR3 protein: CASSYSPRTSGETQYF; CDR3 DNA: TGTGCCAGCAGTTACTCCCCCCGAACTAGCGGCGAGACCCAGTACTTC; D gene: TRBD2; V gene: TRBV6-5; clone size: .; J gene: TRBJ2-5
CDR3 protein: CATSRRLAGTGELFF; CDR3 DNA: TGTGCCACCAGCAGAAGGCTAGCGGGGACCGGGGAGCTGTTTTTT; D gene: TRBD2; V gene: TRBV15; clone size: few; J gene: TRBJ2-2
CDR3 protein: CASSLTGGQTLNTEAFF; CDR3 DNA: TGTGCCAGCAGTTTGACAGGGGGCCAAACGCTGAACACTGAAGCTTTCTTT; D gene: TRBD1; V gene: TRBV12-3/TRBV12-4; clone size: .; J gene: TRBJ1-1
CDR3 protein: CASSILLGGREQYF; CDR3 DNA: TGTGCCAGTAGTATATTACTGGGCGGCCGCGAGCAGTACTTC; D gene: .; V gene: TRBV19; clone size: many; J gene: TRBJ2-7
CDR3 protein: CAMSEGSNYGYTF; CDR3 DNA: TGTGCCATGTCGGAGGGCTCTAACTATGGCTACACCTTC; D gene: .; V gene: TRBV7-9; clone size: many; J gene: TRBJ1-2
CDR3 protein: CASSSDRGLRGYTF; CDR3 DNA: TGTGCCAGCAGTTCGGACAGGGGGCTGAGAGGCTACACCTTC; D gene: TRBD1; V gene: TRBV12-3/TRBV12-4; clone size: few; J gene: TRBJ1-2
CDR3 protein: CASSPGQLFTYEQYF; CDR3 DNA: TGTGCCAGCAGTCCAGGACAACTTTTTACCTACGAGCAGTACTTC; D gene: .; V gene: TRBV28; clone size: many; J gene: TRBJ2-7
CDR3 protein: CSARTTGNTDTQYF; CDR3 DNA: TGCAGTGCTAGAACGACAGGGAATACAGATACGCAGTATTTT; D gene: TRBD1; V gene: TRBV20-1; clone size: few; J gene: TRBJ2-3
CDR3 protein: CASSLGADLPYGYTF; CDR3 DNA: TGCGCCAGCAGCTTGGGTGCGGACCTGCCCTACGGCTACACCTTC; D gene: .; V gene: TRBV5-1; clone size: many; J gene: TRBJ1-2
CDR3 protein: CATSDPGQFYGYTF; CDR3 DNA: TGTGCCACCAGTGATCCCGGACAGTTCTATGGCTACACCTTC; D gene: .; V gene: TRBV24-1; clone size: .; J gene: TRBJ1-2
CDR3 protein: CASSQLRDRTYEQYF; CDR3 DNA: TGTGCCAGTAGCCAACTCCGGGACCGTACCTACGAGCAGTACTTC; D gene: .; V gene: TRBV19; clone size: many; J gene: TRBJ2-7
CDR3 protein: CSARDTRTGPLYGYTF; CDR3 DNA: TGCAGTGCTAGAGATACCAGGACAGGGCCCCTCTATGGCTACACCTTC; D gene: TRBD1; V gene: TRBV20-1; clone size: many; J gene: TRBJ1-2
CDR3 protein: CASSRTGFQETKYF; CDR3 DNA: TGTGCCAGCAGCCGCACAGGGTTCCAAGAGACCAAGTACTTC; D gene: .; V gene: TRBV27; clone size: .; J gene: TRBJ2-5
CDR3 protein: CASSLDSFPWRTGLSNTEAFF; CDR3 DNA: TGTGCCAGCAGCTTGGACTCATTTCCTTGGCGGACAGGGCTGTCAAACACTGAAGCTTTCTTT; D gene: TRBD1; V gene: TRBV5-8; clone size: many; J gene: TRBJ1-1
CDR3 protein: CASSPHRDLNYGYTF; CDR3 DNA: TGTGCCAGCAGCCCACACAGGGACTTGAACTATGGCTACACCTTC; D gene: .; V gene: TRBV6-1; clone size: .; J gene: TRBJ1-2
CDR3 protein: CASSQTGFDEQYF; CDR3 DNA: TGTGCCAGCAGCCAAACAGGTTTCGACGAGCAGTACTTC; D gene: .; V gene: TRBV7-9; clone size: many; J gene: TRBJ2-7
CDR3 protein: CASSEQGNQPQHF; CDR3 DNA: TGTGCCAGCAGTGAACAGGGAAATCAGCCCCAGCATTTT; D gene: .; V gene: TRBV25-1; clone size: .; J gene: TRBJ1-5
CDR3 protein: CSARDFEDSGANVLTF; CDR3 DNA: TGCAGTGCTAGAGATTTTGAGGACTCTGGGGCCAACGTCCTGACTTTC; D gene: .; V gene: TRBV20-1; clone size: .; J gene: TRBJ2-6
CDR3 protein: CTSRQGQEEETQYF; CDR3 DNA: TGTACCAGCAGACAGGGTCAGGAAGAAGAGACCCAGTACTTC; D gene: TRBD1; V gene: TRBV6-2/TRBV6-3; clone size: few; J gene: TRBJ2-5
CDR3 protein: CASSLVPNREQYF; CDR3 DNA: TGCGCCAGCAGCTTGGTTCCAAACAGGGAGCAGTACTTC; D gene: .; V gene: TRBV5-1; clone size: many; J gene: TRBJ2-7
CDR3 protein: CASSLNLRGPEAFF; CDR3 DNA: TGTGCCAGCAGCTTGAATCTGAGGGGGCCTGAAGCTTTCTTT; D gene: TRBD1; V gene: TRBV5-6; clone size: many; J gene: TRBJ1-1
CDR3 protein: CASRPTGQGYEQYF; CDR3 DNA: TGTGCCAGCAGACCTACGGGGCAGGGCTACGAGCAGTACTTC; D gene: .; V gene: TRBV7-2; clone size: many; J gene: TRBJ2-7
CDR3 protein: CASSLRQGLRPQHF; CDR3 DNA: TGTGCCAGCAGTTTACGACAGGGACTCCGCCCCCAGCATTTT; D gene: TRBD1; V gene: TRBV28; clone size: .; J gene: TRBJ1-5
CDR3 protein: CASSGDRGGGSEKLFF; CDR3 DNA: TGTGCCAGCAGTGGGGACAGGGGGGGTGGCAGTGAAAAACTGTTTTTT; D gene: TRBD1; V gene: TRBV2; clone size: many; J gene: TRBJ1-4
CDR3 protein: CASAVEDRRSYEQYF; CDR3 DNA: TGTGCCAGCGCCGTGGAGGACCGAAGGTCCTACGAGCAGTACTTC; D gene: .; V gene: TRBV6-5; clone size: many; J gene: TRBJ2-7
CDR3 protein: CASSLGERDEQYF; CDR3 DNA: TGCGCCAGCAGCTTGGGGGAGCGGGACGAGCAGTACTTC; D gene: .; V gene: TRBV5-1; clone size: .; J gene: TRBJ2-7
CDR3 protein: CASSPDEFRPQHF; CDR3 DNA: TGTGCCAGCAGCCCTGACGAGTTCCGGCCCCAGCATTTT; D gene: .; V gene: TRBV5-8; clone size: few; J gene: TRBJ1-5
CDR3 protein: CSVAGKVNTEAFF; CDR3 DNA: TGCAGCGTTGCAGGGAAGGTGAACACTGAAGCTTTCTTT; D gene: .; V gene: TRBV29-1; clone size: few; J gene: TRBJ1-1
CDR3 protein: CASSLGQTIYEQYF; CDR3 DNA: TGTGCCAGCAGCTTGGGACAGACTATCTACGAGCAGTACTTC; D gene: .; V gene: TRBV5-6; clone size: many; J gene: TRBJ2-7
CDR3 protein: CASSPRSPTGKNTEAFF; CDR3 DNA: TGTGCCAGCAGCCCCAGGTCCCCAACAGGGAAAAACACTGAAGCTTTCTTT; D gene: .; V gene: TRBV7-9; clone size: many; J gene: TRBJ1-1
CDR3 protein: CATSGVRERKETQYF; CDR3 DNA: TGTGCCACCAGTGGGGTACGGGAGCGTAAAGAGACCCAGTACTTC; D gene: .; V gene: TRBV24-1; clone size: many; J gene: TRBJ2-5
CDR3 protein: CASSRQTSHQPQHF; CDR3 DNA: TGTGCCAGCAGCCGACAGACTAGCCATCAGCCCCAGCATTTT; D gene: .; V gene: TRBV2; clone size: many; J gene: TRBJ1-5
CDR3 protein: CSVLRGTEAFF; CDR3 DNA: TGCAGCGTTTTAAGAGGAACTGAAGCTTTCTTT; D gene: .; V gene: TRBV29-1; clone size: .; J gene: TRBJ1-1
CDR3 protein: CASSPRQGSRSNQPQHF; CDR3 DNA: TGCGCCAGCAGCCCCAGACAGGGGTCTAGGAGCAATCAGCCCCAGCATTTT; D gene: TRBD1; V gene: TRBV4-1; clone size: .; J gene: TRBJ1-5
CDR3 protein: CASSSGTSGANTGELFF; CDR3 DNA: TGTGCCAGCAGTTCTGGGACTAGCGGGGCGAACACCGGGGAGCTGTTTTTT; D gene: TRBD2; V gene: TRBV12-3/TRBV12-4; clone size: once; J gene: TRBJ2-2
CDR3 protein: CSASDSGIGYTF; CDR3 DNA: TGCAGTGCTAGTGACTCTGGGATTGGCTACACCTTC; D gene: .; V gene: TRBV20-1; clone size: few; J gene: TRBJ1-2
CDR3 protein: CASSPGTGGNTIYF; CDR3 DNA: TGTGCCAGCAGTCCAGGGACAGGGGGAAACACCATATATTTT; D gene: TRBD1; V gene: TRBV27; clone size: many; J gene: TRBJ1-3
CDR3 protein: CASSSGLAVEQYF; CDR3 DNA: TGTGCCAGCAGCTCGGGACTAGCAGTCGAGCAGTACTTC; D gene: TRBD2; V gene: TRBV7-8; clone size: many; J gene: TRBJ2-7
CDR3 protein: CAWGTGQEAQYF; CDR3 DNA: TGTGCCTGGGGGACAGGCCAAGAGGCCCAGTACTTC; D gene: TRBD1; V gene: TRBV30; clone size: many; J gene: TRBJ2-5
CDR3 protein: CASRKTGGDEQYF; CDR3 DNA: TGTGCCAGCAGGAAGACAGGGGGTGACGAGCAGTACTTC; D gene: TRBD1; V gene: TRBV6-1; clone size: many; J gene: TRBJ2-7
CDR3 protein: CASSQGSDHQETQYF; CDR3 DNA: TGTGCCAGCAGCCAGGGGTCAGATCACCAAGAGACCCAGTACTTC; D gene: .; V gene: TRBV11-2; clone size: few; J gene: TRBJ2-5
CDR3 protein: CSASSNNSPLHF; CDR3 DNA: TGCAGTGCTTCCAGTAATAATTCACCCCTCCACTTT; D gene: .; V gene: TRBV20-1; clone size: few; J gene: TRBJ1-6
CDR3 protein: CASSLAPGHRAYEQYF; CDR3 DNA: TGTGCCAGCAGCTTAGCCCCCGGACACCGCGCCTACGAGCAGTACTTC; D gene: .; V gene: TRBV7-8; clone size: .; J gene: TRBJ2-7
CDR3 protein: CASSSPVNRGRNGYTF; CDR3 DNA: TGTGCCAGCAGTTCCCCAGTCAACAGGGGGCGGAATGGCTACACCTTC; D gene: TRBD1; V gene: TRBV6-2/TRBV6-3; clone size: many; J gene: TRBJ1-2
CDR3 protein: CASSQWTGVHEQYF; CDR3 DNA: TGTGCCAGCAGCCAATGGACAGGGGTACACGAGCAGTACTTC; D gene: TRBD1; V gene: TRBV7-9; clone size: .; J gene: TRBJ2-7
CDR3 protein: CASSTQQNTEAFF; CDR3 DNA: TGTGCCAGTAGTACGCAACAGAACACTGAAGCTTTCTTT; D gene: .; V gene: TRBV19; clone size: many; J gene: TRBJ1-1